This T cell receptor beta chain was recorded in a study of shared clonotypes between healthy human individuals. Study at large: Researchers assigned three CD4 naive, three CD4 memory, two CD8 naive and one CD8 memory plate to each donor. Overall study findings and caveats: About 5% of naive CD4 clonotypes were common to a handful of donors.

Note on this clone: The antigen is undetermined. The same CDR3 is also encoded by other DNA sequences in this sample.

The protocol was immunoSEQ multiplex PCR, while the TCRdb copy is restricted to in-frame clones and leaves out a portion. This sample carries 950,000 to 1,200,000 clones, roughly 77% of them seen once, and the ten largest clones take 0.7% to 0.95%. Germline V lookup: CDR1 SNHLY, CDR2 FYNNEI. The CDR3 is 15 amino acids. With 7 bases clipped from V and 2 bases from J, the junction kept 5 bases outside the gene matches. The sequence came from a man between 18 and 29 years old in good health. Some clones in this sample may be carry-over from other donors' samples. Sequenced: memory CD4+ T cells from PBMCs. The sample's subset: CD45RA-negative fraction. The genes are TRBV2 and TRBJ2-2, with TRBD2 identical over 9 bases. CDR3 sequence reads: CASNGLARNTGELFF. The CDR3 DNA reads TGTGCCAGCAACGGACTAGCGCGTAACACCGGGGAGCTGTTTTTT.